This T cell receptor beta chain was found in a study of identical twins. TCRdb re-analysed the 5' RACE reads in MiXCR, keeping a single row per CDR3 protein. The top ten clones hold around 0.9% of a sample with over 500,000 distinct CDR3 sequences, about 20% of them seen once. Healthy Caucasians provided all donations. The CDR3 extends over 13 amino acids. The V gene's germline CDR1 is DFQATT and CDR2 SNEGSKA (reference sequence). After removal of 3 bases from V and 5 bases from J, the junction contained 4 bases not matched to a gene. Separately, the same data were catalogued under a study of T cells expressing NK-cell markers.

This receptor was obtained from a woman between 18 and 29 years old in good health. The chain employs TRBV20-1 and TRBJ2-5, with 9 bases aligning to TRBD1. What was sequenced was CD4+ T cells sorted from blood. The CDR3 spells CSASTGGRETQYF. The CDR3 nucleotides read TGCAGTGCTAGCACAGGGGGCAGGGAGACCCAGTACTTC.